Below are 14 T cell receptor beta chains sequenced from a single sample in a study of CD8+ T cells in alopecia areata. RNA was extracted and reverse transcribed into cDNA as the sequencing template. Sequencing was performed with immunoSEQ multiplex PCR; in TCRdb, only in-frame clones are kept and a portion is missing. The table includes fewer than 250,000 clones, 43% detected once. Treatment described: oral pan-JAK inhibitor, 5-10 mg twice daily. The material was CD4+ T cells sorted from blood, obtained around week 36, from a patient treated with tofacitinib. Receptors were obtained from a human donor with alopecia areata.

The V and J genes are TRBV5-1 and TRBJ2-3; D perhaps matches TRBD1 (5 bases). The CDR3 contains 16 residues. V was trimmed by 1 base and J by 0 bases, leaving 12 bases between them. The germline V gene has CDR1 SGHRS and CDR2 YFSETQ. The DNA for the CDR3 is TGCGCCAGCAGCTTGTTAACTAAGGGGAGCACAGATACGCAGTATTTT. Amino acid sequence: CASSLLTKGSTDTQYF.

This clone showed up just once. The chain is built from TRBV5-1 and TRBJ2-5; D remains unclear. V lost 4 bases, J lost 4 bases, and 14 bases lay in between. The CDR3 covers 14 residues. Germline V lookup: CDR1 SGHRS, CDR2 YFSETQ. Here the CDR3 DNA reads TGCGCCAGCAGCGCGCGACGGCAGTCAGAGACCCAGTACTTC. It specifies CASSARRQSETQYF.

The J gene is TRBJ1-1, the V gene TRBV30; TRBD1 agrees at 11 bases. The V gene end was trimmed by 1 base and the J gene end by 0 bases; junction bases not matched to a gene: 10. Looked up from germline, CDR1 is GTSNPN and CDR2 is SVGIG (reference sequence). The CDR3 runs to 18 residues. The CDR3 region is CAWSASWTGGTMNTEAFF. In DNA form, the CDR3 reads TGTGCCTGGAGTGCCTCGTGGACAGGGGGCACCATGAACACTGAAGCTTTCTTT.

The chain employs TRBV18 and TRBJ1-2; unclear D gene. The CDR3 runs 14 residues. The germline V gene encodes CDR1 KGHSH and CDR2 LQKENI. The V and J ends lost 2 bases and 0 bases respectively, with 7 bases between them. CDR3 region: CASSPGGTNYGYTF. CDR3 coding DNA: TGTGCCAGCTCACCAGGCGGAACTAACTATGGCTACACCTTC.

The chain is built from TRBV11-2 and TRBJ2-1; no firm D call. This CDR3 spans 15 amino acids. V lost 6 bases and J lost 9, with 21 bases in between. The germline gives CDR1 SGHAT, CDR2 FQNNGV. The CDR3 region has the DNA TGTGCCAGCAGTCCTACTCCACAGCCCATCGGTGAGCAGTTCTTC. Protein sequence: CASSPTPQPIGEQFF.

J is TRBJ1-4 and V is TRBV15; D gene ambiguous. The germline V gene has CDR1 LNHNV and CDR2 YYDKDF (reference sequence). V was clipped by 2 bases and J by 6 bases, with 4 bases between them. The CDR3 extends over 12 amino acids. The CDR3 DNA reads as TGTGCCACCAGCAGACCGTATGAAAAACTGTTTTTT. Its protein product is CATSRPYEKLFF.

This clone was seen a handful of times. The chain employs TRBV30 and TRBJ2-7, with 7 nucleotides matching TRBD2. J gave up 0 bases and V 0 bases, and 5 bases lay outside the gene matches. The germline V gene encodes CDR1 GTSNPN and CDR2 SVGIG (reference sequence). The CDR3 runs to 15 residues. CDR3 in DNA: TGTGCCTGGAGTGTACCAGCGGGGACCTCCTACGAGCAGTACTTC. Its protein is CAWSVPAGTSYEQYF. The full variable domain, in which reference TRBV30 and TRBJ2-7 provide the parts outside the CDR3, is SQTIHQWPATLVQPVGSPLSLECTVEGTSNPNLYWYRQAAGRGLQLLFYSVGIGQISSEVPQNLSASRPQDRQFILSSKKLLLSDSGFYLCAWSVPAGTSYEQYFGPGTRLTVT.

V is TRBV27 and J is TRBJ2-4; D gene ambiguous. V was cut by 3 bases and J by 6 bases, with 9 bases left in between. This CDR3 has 13 residues. Germline-derived CDR1 and CDR2 are MNHEY and SMNVEV (reference sequence). The CDR3 DNA reads TGTGCCAGCAGTTTGAATTGGGGAAACATTCAGTACTTC. It encodes CASSLNWGNIQYF.

This clone has more than one count but fewer than ten. This chain joins TRBV2 and TRBJ1-1; D is perhaps TRBD1 (5 bases). There are 14 residues in the CDR3. Germline-derived CDR1 and CDR2 are SNHLY and FYNNEI. The V end was cut by 9 bases, the J end by 0 bases, with 14 bases between. CDR3 protein: CASDSGRMNTEAFF. The CDR3, as DNA: TGTGCCAGTGACAGTGGCAGGATGAACACTGAAGCTTTCTTT.

This clone has only a few counts. This sample also contains other DNA sequences that code for the same CDR3. The V call is TRBV28, the J call TRBJ2-6, with D unresolved. The CDR3 is 13 residues long. Germline V CDR1 and CDR2: MDHEN, SYDVKM. V lost 1 base, J lost 2 bases, and 0 bases lay in between. The CDR3 is CASSLSGANVLTF. Here the CDR3 DNA reads TGTGCCAGCAGTTTATCTGGGGCCAACGTCCTGACTTTC. Filled out from reference TRBV28 and TRBJ2-6, the complete variable domain reads DVKVTQSSRYLVKRTGEKVFLECVQDMDHENMFWYRQDPGLGLRLIYFSYDVKMKEKGDIPEGYSVSREKKERFSLILESASTNQTSMYLCASSLSGANVLTFGAGSRLTVL.

This clone has more than one count but fewer than ten. This sample includes further DNA sequences coding for the same CDR3. The V and J genes are TRBV15 and TRBJ2-2, with unresolved D. The CDR3 has 14 amino acids. V was cut by 0 bases and J by 6 bases, with 8 bases left in between. The germline V gene has CDR1 LNHNV and CDR2 YYDKDF (reference sequence). The CDR3 DNA reads TGTGCCACCAGCAGAGATAGGTTAGCCGGGGAGCTGTTTTTT. Residues: CATSRDRLAGELFF.

This clone was counted a few times. V is TRBV29-1 and J is TRBJ2-3; no firm D call. Germline V gene data show CDR1 as SQVTM and CDR2 as ANQGSEA. The CDR3 covers 12 residues. Trimming removed 3 bases at V and 2 bases at J, with 6 bases between. The CDR3 bases are TGCAGCGTTGAGACACCCACAGATACGCAGTATTTT. Amino acids: CSVETPTDTQYF.

The chain is built from TRBV19 and TRBJ1-5; no clear D gene. This CDR3 contains 15 residues. V was shortened by 5 bases and J by 7 bases, with 18 bases between the two germline ends. The germline V gene has CDR1 LNHDA and CDR2 SQIVND (reference sequence). CDR3 sequence reads: CASSGLLRAGQPQHF. CDR3 in DNA: TGTGCCAGTAGTGGCCTTTTGAGGGCGGGACAGCCCCAGCATTTT.

V gene TRBV30 combines with J gene TRBJ1-2, with no clear D. V lost 1 base, J lost 0 bases, and 9 bases lay in between. The CDR3 extends over 14 amino acids. Per germline, CDR1 GTSNPN and CDR2 SVGIG (reference sequence). The CDR3 DNA sequence: TGTGCCTGGAGTGATCGACCGACTAACTATGGCTACACCTTC. It is translated as CAWSDRPTNYGYTF.